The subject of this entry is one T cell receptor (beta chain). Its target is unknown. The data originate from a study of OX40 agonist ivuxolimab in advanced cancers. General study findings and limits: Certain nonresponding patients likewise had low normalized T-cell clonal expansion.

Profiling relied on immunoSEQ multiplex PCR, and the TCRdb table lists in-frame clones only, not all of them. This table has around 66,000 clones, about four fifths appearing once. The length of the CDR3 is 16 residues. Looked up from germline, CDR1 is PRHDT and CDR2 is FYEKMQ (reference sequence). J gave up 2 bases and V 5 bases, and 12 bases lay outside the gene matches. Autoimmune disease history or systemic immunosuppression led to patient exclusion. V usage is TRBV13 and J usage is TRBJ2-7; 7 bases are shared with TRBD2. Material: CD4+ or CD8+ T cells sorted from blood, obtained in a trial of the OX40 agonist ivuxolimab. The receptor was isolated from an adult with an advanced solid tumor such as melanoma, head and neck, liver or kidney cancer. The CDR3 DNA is TGTGCCAGCAGCCTACTAGGGACTACCGCCGCCTACGAGCAGTACTTC. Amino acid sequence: CASSLLGTTAAYEQYF.